Presented here are 23 T cell receptor beta chains from one specimen sequenced in a study of PD-L1 blockade in urothelial cancer. Sequencing used immunoSEQ multiplex PCR; TCRdb keeps in-frame clones, though not all of them. The data show around 20,000 clones, around 90% seen once. Sequencing was performed on PBMCs, taken around atezolizumab (anti-PD-L1) treatment. The receptors derive from a man aged 45 to 65 with urothelial cancer.

This clone showed up just once. J is TRBJ2-2 and V is TRBV16; 9 nucleotides match TRBD1. The CDR3 is 16 amino acids. Germline assignment: CDR1 KGHSY and CDR2 FQNENV. The junction had 6 bases not matched to a gene; V was cut back by 2 bases and J by 5 bases. CDR3 residues: CASSQSGQGRTGELFF. CDR3 coding DNA: TGTGCCAGCAGCCAAAGTGGACAGGGGAGAACCGGGGAGCTGTTTTTT.

This chain uses TRBV5-1 with TRBJ1-2; a weak D match, TRBD1 (6 bases). CDR3 length: 14 amino acids. The germline gives CDR1 SGHRS, CDR2 YFSETQ. Deletions cut 2 bases from V and 6 bases from J, with 14 bases between. The CDR3, as DNA: TGCGCCAGCAGCTTAGACGCACAGGGAGATGGCTACACCTTC. Encoded protein: CASSLDAQGDGYTF.

J is TRBJ2-2 and V is TRBV10-3; D remains unclear. V lost 8 bases to trimming and J lost 2 bases, with 9 bases between them. CDR3 length: 13 residues. Germline CDR1 is ENHRY and CDR2 is SYGVKD. The CDR3: CAIYTDNTGELFF. The CDR3 DNA sequence: TGTGCCATCTACACCGATAACACCGGGGAGCTGTTTTTT.

CDR3 residues: CASSPMQTSTDTQYF. The CDR3 DNA sequence: TGTGCCAGCAGCCCCATGCAAACTAGCACAGATACGCAGTATTTT. The J gene is TRBJ2-3, the V gene TRBV14; D is unresolved. The CDR3 consists of 15 residues. Germline V CDR1 and CDR2: SGHDN, FVKESK. Trimming took 4 bases from V and 0 from J, leaving 11 bases between them.

CDR3 DNA sequence: TGCGCCAGCAGTGAAGGGGGGAACACTGAAGCTTTCTTT. The encoded protein is CASSEGGNTEAFF. This chain links TRBV10-2 with TRBJ1-1, with a possible D match to TRBD1 (6 bases). V was pared by 3 bases and J by 1 base, with 6 bases between. This CDR3 has 13 amino acids. The germline CDR1 and CDR2 sequences are WSHSY and SAAADI.

The CDR3 protein is CASSPVSDTQYF. CDR3 sequence (DNA): TGTGCCAGCAGCCCGGTATCAGATACGCAGTATTTT. The V and J genes are TRBV6-6 and TRBJ2-3; D gene uncertain. The CDR3 length is 12 residues. V lost 6 bases and J 4 bases, leaving 8 bases between the germline ends. The germline CDR1 and CDR2 sequences are MNHNY and SVGAGI (reference sequence).

The CDR3 DNA sequence: TGTGCCTGGAGTGCCGACCCGGGAAGGGGGATTAATGAAAAACTGTTTTTT. The encoded protein is CAWSADPGRGINEKLFF. The chain combines TRBV30 with TRBJ1-4; a weak D match, TRBD1 (6 bases). V lost 1 base to trimming and J lost 4 bases, with 19 bases between them. Per germline, CDR1 GTSNPN and CDR2 SVGIG (reference sequence). The CDR3 loop spans 17 amino acids.

This clone was seen just once. The V and J genes are TRBV18 and TRBJ2-7; 7 nucleotides match TRBD1. The V segment lost 2 bases and the J segment 3 bases; nucleotides outside the gene matches: 10. Germline V gene sequence: CDR1 KGHSH, CDR2 LQKENI. The CDR3 spans 16 residues. CDR3 coding DNA: TGTGCCAGCTCACCAAGAAAACAGGGGTTGTTCTACGAGCAGTACTTC. Translation: CASSPRKQGLFYEQYF. Filled out from reference TRBV18 and TRBJ2-7, the complete variable domain reads NAGVMQNPRHLVRRRGQEARLRCSPMKGHSHVYWYRQLPEEGLKFMVYLQKENIIDESGMPKERFSAEFPKEGPSILRIQQVVRGDSAAYFCASSPRKQGLFYEQYFGPGTRLTVT.

This clone showed up just once. V is TRBV29-1 and J is TRBJ1-3, with 10 positions matching TRBD1. Germline V lookup: CDR1 SQVTM, CDR2 ANQGSEA. The CDR3 runs 17 residues. The CDR3 coding sequence is TGCAGTCCTAGACAGGGGGCCTATCTCTTCTCTGGAAACACCATATATTTT. Its protein is CSPRQGAYLFSGNTIYF.

This chain links TRBV10-3 with TRBJ2-3; TRBD2 matches at 12 bases. The V segment lost 9 bases and the J segment 4 bases; nucleotides outside the gene matches: 2. From germline, CDR1 is ENHRY and CDR2 SYGVKD. The CDR3 is 13 residues long. In DNA, the CDR3 is TGTGCCATTAGACTAGCGGGGGCAGATACGCAGTATTTT. Its translation: CAIRLAGADTQYF.

The chain is built from TRBV13 and TRBJ2-1; D is uncertain. Trimming left V 2 bases short and J 3 bases short, with 5 bases between. The CDR3 is made up of 13 amino acids. Germline V lookup: CDR1 PRHDT, CDR2 FYEKMQ (reference sequence). The CDR3 bases are TGTGCCAGCAGCTTATGGAGCTACAATGAGCAGTTCTTC. It yields the protein CASSLWSYNEQFF.

CDR3 DNA sequence: TGTGCCATCAGTGTACGGGGGGCGGGATATGACACTGAAGCTTTCTTT. Encoded protein: CAISVRGAGYDTEAFF. V usage is TRBV10-3 and J usage is TRBJ1-1; perhaps TRBD1 as D (6 bases). The CDR3 covers 16 residues. V dropped 4 bases and J dropped 3 bases, with 18 bases sitting between them. CDR1 and CDR2 (germline): ENHRY, SYGVKD.

The chain couples TRBV19 to TRBJ2-1, with 9 bases lining up with TRBD2. Germline loops: CDR1 LNHDA, CDR2 SQIVND (reference sequence). J gave up 2 bases and V 2 bases, and 4 bases lay outside the gene matches. The CDR3 sequence is 16 residues long. The CDR3, as DNA: TGTGCCAGTAGTATATCAGCGGGAGGAACCTACAATGAGCAGTTCTTC. Translating gives CASSISAGGTYNEQFF.

The rearrangement links TRBV9 to TRBJ1-4; D gene uncertain. The ends were cut back, 0 bases at V and 7 bases at J, with 10 bases in the middle. CDR3 length: 14 amino acids. Germline V gives CDR1 SGDLS, CDR2 YYNGEE. CDR3 sequence: CASSVDGGGEKLFF. In nucleotides, the CDR3 is TGTGCCAGCAGCGTAGACGGCGGTGGTGAAAAACTGTTTTTT. Filled out from reference TRBV9 and TRBJ1-4, the complete variable domain reads DSGVTQTPKHLITATGQRVTLRCSPRSGDLSVYWYQQSLDQGLQFLIQYYNGEERAKGNILERFSAQQFPDLHSELNLSSLELGDSALYFCASSVDGGGEKLFFGSGTQLSVL.

The chain joins TRBV7-2 to TRBJ1-4, with 7 bases aligning to TRBD1. From germline, CDR1 is SGHTA and CDR2 FQGNSA. V gave up 5 bases and J gave up 8 bases; unmatched junction bases: 11. This CDR3 is built from 15 residues. CDR3 loop: CASSPHRGSGEKLFF. The CDR3 DNA is TGTGCCAGCAGCCCTCACAGGGGTTCAGGCGAAAAACTGTTTTTT.

The CDR3 coding sequence is TGTGCCAGTAGTATGGGACTAGCGGGAGCTTACGAGCAGTACTTC. Its protein product is CASSMGLAGAYEQYF. V usage is TRBV19 and J usage is TRBJ2-7; 14 bases match TRBD2. V was clipped by 3 bases and J by 4 bases; unmatched bases: 2. In germline, CDR1 is LNHDA, CDR2 SQIVND (reference sequence). The CDR3 totals 15 residues.

This chain joins TRBV6-6 and TRBJ2-5, with D possibly TRBD2 on 5 matching bases. Germline V gene data show CDR1 as MNHNY and CDR2 as SVGAGI (reference sequence). Trimming shortened V by 0 bases and J by 1 base, and 9 bases separated the two germline ends. This CDR3 has 15 amino acids. In DNA form, the CDR3 reads TGTGCCAGCAGTTACTCGGGCGGGCGCCAAGAGACCCAGTACTTC. Residues: CASSYSGGRQETQYF.

This clone has more than one count but fewer than ten. The chain has TRBV5-1 and TRBJ2-1; no clear D. The V end was cut by 0 bases, the J end by 1 base, with 8 bases between. Germline lookup yields CDR1 SGHRS and CDR2 YFSETQ. This CDR3 has 15 residues. CDR3 nucleotides: TGCGCCAGCAGCTTGGACAGTTCATCCTACAATGAGCAGTTCTTC. Translating gives CASSLDSSSYNEQFF.

The table lists this clone with a count of one. The junction does not match germline at one end; this may be a read error. V and J are TRBV6-1 and TRBJ2-3, with 10 positions matching TRBD2. The CDR3 totals 18 residues. CDR1 and CDR2 from the germline V gene are MNHNS and SASEGT. CDR3 region: CASSEVLSSGRHTDTQYF. The CDR3 DNA reads as TGTGCCAGCAGCGAAGTACTCAGTAGCGGGAGGCACACAGATACGCAGTATTTT.

This chain joins TRBV5-1 and TRBJ2-2, with 7 bases lining up with TRBD2. V gave up 6 bases and J gave up 4 bases; unmatched junction bases: 9. The V gene's germline CDR1 is SGHRS and CDR2 YFSETQ. The length of the CDR3 is 15 residues. CDR3: CASIPGEGSTGELFF. CDR3 DNA: TGCGCCAGCATACCCGGGGAGGGGTCCACCGGGGAGCTGTTTTTT.

The V call is TRBV7-8, the J call TRBJ1-5, with D perhaps TRBD1 (5 bases). Trimming shortened V by 0 bases and J by 2 bases, and 11 bases separated the two germline ends. In germline, CDR1 is SGHVS, CDR2 FQNEAQ. The CDR3 consists of 16 residues. Written as DNA, the CDR3 is TGTGCCAGCAGCTTAGCAGGGGCGTTAGGCAATCAGCCCCAGCATTTT. It yields the protein CASSLAGALGNQPQHF.

Only a few counts were recorded for this clone. The chain links TRBV28 to TRBJ1-5; no clear D. The CDR3 is made up of 14 amino acids. Germline CDR1 reads MDHEN; CDR2 reads SYDVKM. V was cut by 11 bases and J by 0 bases, with 14 bases left in between. CDR3: CALGSSYSNQPQHF. DNA for the CDR3: TGTGCCTTGGGGAGCAGCTATAGCAATCAGCCCCAGCATTTT.

This chain joins TRBV7-9 and TRBJ1-1, with a tentative D call TRBD1 (5 bases). CDR1 and CDR2 from the germline V gene are SEHNR and FQNEAQ (reference sequence). The V end was cut by 1 base, the J end by 6 bases, with 18 bases between. The CDR3 is 16 residues long. The DNA of the CDR3 is TGTGCCAGCAGCTTAGTCCTAGGGATTGGGGCTCCTGAAGCTTTCTTT. Protein product: CASSLVLGIGAPEAFF.